A single sample is the source of the 20 T cell receptor beta chains below, sequenced in a study of blood T cell repertoires in COVID-19. Profiled with immunoSEQ multiplex PCR; TCRdb holds only in-frame clones, not every one. The table shows a few hundred thousand clones, with around 86% occurring only once. The sequencing sample was made of peripheral blood. Receptors were obtained from a man in his fifties or sixties with acute or convalescent COVID-19.

The chain is built from TRBV2 and TRBJ2-3, with TRBD2 matching over 10 bases. Per the germline V gene, CDR1 is SNHLY and CDR2 is FYNNEI. With 6 bases clipped from V and 0 bases from J, the junction kept 6 bases outside the gene matches. The CDR3 covers 16 residues. CDR3 DNA: TGTGCCAGCAGGGCACTAGCGGGGAGAAGCACAGATACGCAGTATTTT. This sequence encodes CASRALAGRSTDTQYF.

J is TRBJ1-2 and V is TRBV19; TRBD1 agrees at 9 bases. The ends lost 4 bases at V and 8 bases at J; junction bases unmatched: 23. The CDR3 loop spans 19 amino acids. Germline V gene data show CDR1 as LNHDA and CDR2 as SQIVND (reference sequence). The CDR3 DNA is TGTGCCAGTAGTACCTCCAAGGGGAAACAGGGGGCTAACGGCGGAGGCTACACCTTC. Translating it yields CASSTSKGKQGANGGGYTF.

The V gene is TRBV6-5, the J gene TRBJ1-2; tentative D call: TRBD1 (5 bases). The CDR3 has 14 amino acids. Germline V gene data show CDR1 as MNHEY and CDR2 as SVGAGI. The V gene lost 6 bases and the J gene lost 2 bases, with 13 bases spanning the gap. The CDR3 DNA follows: TGTGCCAGCAGCTCAGCCCAGGGAAACTATGGCTACACCTTC. Residues: CASSSAQGNYGYTF.

The CDR3 nucleotides read TGTGCCAGCAGTCCGACAGAAGGCAATGAAAAACTGTTTTTT. It is translated as CASSPTEGNEKLFF. The J gene is TRBJ1-4, the V gene TRBV25-1; D might be TRBD1 (5 bases). This CDR3 region has 14 residues. The V gene lost 5 bases and the J gene lost 5 bases, with 12 bases spanning the gap. Germline V lookup: CDR1 MGHDK, CDR2 SYGVNS.

The J gene is TRBJ2-2, the V gene TRBV6-5; D gene ambiguous. CDR1 is MNHEY, CDR2 SVGAGI, per germline. The CDR3 runs 14 residues. V shed 6 bases and J shed 4 bases, with 12 bases lying between them. The CDR3 region is CASRLTLVTGELFF. CDR3 bases: TGTGCCAGCAGACTAACACTGGTCACCGGGGAGCTGTTTTTT.

The gene calls are TRBV9 and TRBJ2-5, with 13 bases that match TRBD2. The ends lost 4 bases at V and 4 bases at J; junction bases unmatched: 7. Germline CDR1 reads SGDLS; CDR2 reads YYNGEE. This CDR3 comprises 16 residues. The CDR3 region is CASSPGTSGVSETQYF. DNA for the CDR3: TGTGCCAGCAGCCCAGGGACTAGCGGGGTGTCAGAGACCCAGTACTTC.

This clone has a handful of counts. The chain has TRBV6-5 and TRBJ2-3, with TRBD1 as a possible D gene (5 bases). This CDR3 comprises 16 residues. Germline V gene data show CDR1 as MNHEY and CDR2 as SVGAGI. Trimming removed 2 bases from V and 0 bases from J, with 12 bases in between. CDR3 DNA: TGTGCCAGCAGTTACGGGGCATCCCGGAGCACAGATACGCAGTATTTT. Amino acid sequence: CASSYGASRSTDTQYF.

V usage is TRBV6-5 and J usage is TRBJ1-1; D ambiguous. Between the trimmed V and J ends, which lost 8 bases and 1 base, there was a span of 8 bases. The CDR3 is made up of 12 amino acids. Germline CDR1 is MNHEY and CDR2 is SVGAGI. CDR3 sequence (DNA): TGTGCCAGCCAGAACCCGAACACTGAAGCTTTCTTT. It yields the protein CASQNPNTEAFF.

The rearrangement joins TRBV5-1 to TRBJ2-5, with 13 positions matching TRBD2. The V gene end was trimmed by 4 bases and the J gene end by 3 bases; junction bases not matched to a gene: 6. This CDR3 has 16 amino acids. Germline V lookup: CDR1 SGHRS, CDR2 YFSETQ. The CDR3 DNA follows: TGCGCCAGCAGCCACCAGGGACTAGCGGGGAAAGAGACCCAGTACTTC. It specifies CASSHQGLAGKETQYF.

The gene calls are TRBV7-9 and TRBJ1-6, with 11 positions matching TRBD1. Germline CDR1 is SEHNR and CDR2 is FQNEAQ (reference sequence). Trimming cost V 5 bases and J 10 bases; bases outside gene matches: 7. The CDR3 sequence is 15 residues long. CDR3 nucleotide sequence: TGTGCCAGCAGCCGCGGACAGGGGGCGAGGTCACCCCTCCACTTT. As protein: CASSRGQGARSPLHF.

V and J are TRBV19 and TRBJ2-5, with 8 bases identical to TRBD2. CDR1 LNHDA and CDR2 SQIVND come from the germline V gene (reference sequence). Trimming at V came to 6 bases and at J to 7 bases, leaving 13 bases not matched to a gene. CDR3 size: 15 residues. The CDR3 DNA reads TGTGCCAGTAGAGTCCCCGGGACTAGGGGCGGGACCCAGTACTTC. As protein: CASRVPGTRGGTQYF.

The rearrangement links TRBV12-3 or TRBV12-4 to TRBJ1-1; tentative D call: TRBD1 (6 bases). This CDR3 is built from 13 residues. Trimming removed 6 bases at V and 0 bases at J, with 8 bases between. The CDR3 region has the DNA TGTGCCAGCAGGAGGACAGTGAACACTGAAGCTTTCTTT. It codes for CASRRTVNTEAFF.

The rearrangement links TRBV4-1 to TRBJ1-2; 7 bases are shared with TRBD1. J lost 7 bases, V lost 1 base, and 12 bases had no gene match. The germline V gene has CDR1 MGHRA and CDR2 YSYEKL. The CDR3 has 16 residues. Here the CDR3 DNA reads TGCGCCAGCAGCCAAGTTGCCCGAGGGGGCGCGGGTGGCTACACCTTC. As protein: CASSQVARGGAGGYTF.

This chain's CDR3 is CASSPLAPFYNSPLHF. In nucleotides, the CDR3 is TGTGCCAGCAGTCCCTTGGCTCCATTTTATAATTCACCCCTCCACTTT. The rearrangement uses TRBV27 and TRBJ1-6; D remains ambiguous. V was trimmed by 5 bases and J by 4 bases, leaving 15 bases between them. The CDR3 spans 16 residues. Germline V CDR1 and CDR2: MNHEY, SMNVEV (reference sequence).

The chain employs TRBV5-5 and TRBJ1-5; D is unclear. Deletions cut 2 bases from V and 2 bases from J, with 5 bases between. Germline CDR1 reads SGHKS; CDR2 reads YYEKEE (reference sequence). The CDR3 runs 13 residues. DNA of the CDR3: TGTGCCAGCAGCTTCCAGGGCAATCAGCCCCAGCATTTT. It specifies CASSFQGNQPQHF. Supplemented by reference TRBV5-5 and TRBJ1-5, the full variable domain reads DAGVTQSPTHLIKTRGQQVTLRCSPISGHKSVSWYQQVLGQGPQFIFQYYEKEERGRGNFPDRFSARQFPNYSSELNVNALLLGDSALYLCASSFQGNQPQHFGDGTRLSIL.

V and J are TRBV18 and TRBJ2-3; 7 positions match TRBD1. This CDR3 spans 18 amino acids. With V trimmed by 4 bases and J by 1 base, 14 bases remained unmatched. Germline V gene lookup returns CDR1 KGHSH and CDR2 LQKENI. CDR3 region: CASSLITPRGRGTDTQYF. CDR3 nucleotides: TGTGCCAGCTCACTCATAACACCAAGGGGGCGCGGCACAGATACGCAGTATTTT.

The chain joins TRBV11-3 to TRBJ2-7, with a weak D call TRBD2 (6 bases). CDR1 is SGHNT and CDR2 is YENEEA in the germline V gene. This CDR3 spans 13 amino acids. Trimming removed 3 bases from V and 6 bases from J, with 12 bases in between. The CDR3 DNA follows: TGTGCCAGCAGCTTCTCCCGGGAGAGCGAGCAGTACTTC. It is translated as CASSFSRESEQYF.

The chain joins TRBV18 to TRBJ1-2; weak D call: TRBD1 (5 bases). The CDR3 extends over 15 amino acids. Germline assignment: CDR1 KGHSH and CDR2 LQKENI. Trimming took off 2 bases at V and 1 base at J, with 11 bases between the two ends. The CDR3 spells CASSPGANFNYGYTF. In DNA form, the CDR3 reads TGTGCCAGCTCACCAGGGGCAAACTTTAACTATGGCTACACCTTC.

The chain links TRBV18 to TRBJ1-1; TRBD1 agrees at 7 bases. Germline trimming cut 4 bases from V and 3 bases from J; bases unmatched to any gene: 8. Germline loops: CDR1 KGHSH, CDR2 LQKENI. This CDR3 is built from 15 residues. The CDR3 DNA reads TGTGCCAGCTCACTTTCCGGGACAGCTTACACTGAAGCTTTCTTT. This sequence encodes CASSLSGTAYTEAFF.

In nucleotides, the CDR3 is TGTGCCAGCTCACCACCGGAGTCAGGGTCGAACACTGAAGCTTTCTTT. Translating it yields CASSPPESGSNTEAFF. The chain employs TRBV18 and TRBJ1-1, with a weak D call TRBD1 (5 bases). This CDR3 is 16 amino acids long. Germline V gene sequence: CDR1 KGHSH, CDR2 LQKENI. V gave up 0 bases and J gave up 1 base, with 12 bases separating them.